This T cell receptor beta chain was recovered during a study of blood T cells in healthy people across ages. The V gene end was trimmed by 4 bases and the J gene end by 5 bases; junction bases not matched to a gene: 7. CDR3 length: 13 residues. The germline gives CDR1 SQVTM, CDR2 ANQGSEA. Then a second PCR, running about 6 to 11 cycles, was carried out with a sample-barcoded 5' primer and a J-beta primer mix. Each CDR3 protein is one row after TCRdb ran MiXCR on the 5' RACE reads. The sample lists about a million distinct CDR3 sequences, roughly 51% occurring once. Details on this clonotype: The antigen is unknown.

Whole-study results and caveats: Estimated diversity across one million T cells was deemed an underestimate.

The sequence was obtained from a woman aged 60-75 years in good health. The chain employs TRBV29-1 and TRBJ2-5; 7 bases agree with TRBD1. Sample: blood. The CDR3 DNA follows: TGCAGCGTTGGCCCCGGGACAGCTGAGACCCAGTACTTC. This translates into CSVGPGTAETQYF.